Following are 5 T cell receptor beta chains from one sample sequenced in a study of early T cells in non-severe SARS-CoV-2 infection. One entry per CDR3 protein results from TCRdb running MiXCR on the 5' RACE reads. The data contain under 70,000 distinct CDR3 sequences, under 14% of them singletons. Sequencing was done on a sample of whole blood. Every receptor here comes from an adult who was a healthcare worker with PCR-confirmed SARS-CoV-2 infection or an uninfected control (not recorded which).

This clonotype showed up many times. This CDR3 is CASSQELRSQPQHF. CDR3 in DNA: TGTGCCAGCAGCCAAGAGTTGAGGTCCCAGCCCCAGCATTTT. The genes are TRBV3-1 and TRBJ1-5, with unresolved D. The germline gives CDR1 LGHDT, CDR2 YNNKEL (reference sequence). The V and J ends lost 0 bases and 7 bases respectively, with 10 bases between them. This CDR3 spans 14 amino acids. The full variable domain, completed using reference TRBV3-1 and TRBJ1-5, is DTAVSQTPKYLVTQMGNDKSIKCEQNLGHDTMYWYKQDSKKFLKIMFSYNNKELIINETVPNRFSPKSPDKAHLNLHINSLELGDSAVYFCASSQELRSQPQHFGDGTRLSIL.

This clonotype was detected ten times or more. The chain employs TRBV12-3 or TRBV12-4 and TRBJ1-5; unclear D gene. Trimming left V 4 bases short and J 0 bases short, with 7 bases between. The CDR3 has 14 residues. This CDR3 reads CASSSAGSNQPQHF. The CDR3 nucleotides read TGTGCCAGCAGTTCCGCAGGTAGCAATCAGCCCCAGCATTTT.

This clonotype came up many times. The chain couples TRBV11-2 to TRBJ1-3; 10 bases agree with TRBD1. CDR3 length: 15 amino acids. CDR1 SGHAT and CDR2 FQNNGV come from the germline V gene. Trimming took 6 bases from V and 9 from J; bases not matched to a gene: 11. This CDR3 is CASRPNSRTGGTIYF. The CDR3 coding sequence is TGTGCCAGCAGACCTAACTCCAGGACAGGGGGCACCATATATTTT.

V and J are TRBV29-1 and TRBJ2-7, with D perhaps being TRBD1 or TRBD2 (6 bases each). The CDR3 runs to 14 residues. Trimming cost V 0 bases and J 5 bases, with 14 bases left between them. Per germline, CDR1 SQVTM and CDR2 ANQGSEA. CDR3 sequence: CSVEDVPGANEQYF. The CDR3 nucleotides are TGCAGCGTTGAAGATGTGCCGGGGGCGAACGAGCAGTACTTC.

The sample holds many counts of this clonotype. The rearrangement links TRBV7-6 to TRBJ1-6; TRBD1 matches 9 bases. Germline V gives CDR1 SGHVS, CDR2 FNYEAQ. Trimming at V came to 5 bases and at J to 16 bases, leaving 9 bases not matched to a gene. The CDR3 contains 13 residues. The CDR3 sequence: CASSAGTGGYLHF. The CDR3 DNA follows: TGTGCCAGCAGCGCCGGAACAGGGGGCTATCTCCACTTT.